These T cell receptor beta chains were read from a single sample in a study of blood T cell repertoires in COVID-19. TCRdb's copy holds only in-frame clones and misses some; the assay was immunoSEQ multiplex PCR. The sample includes 72,000 or so clones, approximately 86% seen only once; the top ten take under 15%. The sample taken for sequencing was peripheral blood. Receptors originate from an older woman with acute or convalescent COVID-19. The conserved cysteine and the conserved F or W are not part of the CDR3 here.

11	TRBV5-6	TRBJ1-3	ASSQNSGNTIY
13	TRBV5-1	TRBJ2-1	ASTPLSQPGSLQF
10	TRBV2	TRBJ2-5	ASRGEVGGEY
14	TRBV5-4	TRBJ2-2	ASSTGLAGNTGELF
12	TRBV19	TRBJ2-1	ASSYRGEPNEQF
14	TRBV5-6	TRBJ2-1	ASSTSSRVSYNEQF
8	TRBV29-1	TRBJ2-5	SVDGETQY
11	TRBV19	TRBJ1-6	ASSQGQHSPLH
14	TRBV3-1/TRBV3-2	TRBJ2-4	ASSQVHGLKGNIQY
12	TRBV19	TRBJ2-7	ASSIGRGQDEQY
13	TRBV10-3	TRBJ2-1	AISESRTDYNEQF
11	TRBV10-3	TRBJ2-1	ASGTGLDNEQF
14	TRBV7-2	TRBJ2-3	ASSTARGAFTDTQY
13	TRBV7-6	TRBJ2-1	ASSLGVLATNEQF
10	TRBV5-6	TRBJ1-2	ASSLSDDGYT
12	TRBV5-1	TRBJ2-3	ASSLEWGEDTQY
13	TRBV19	TRBJ2-7	ASSMGTGANPEQY
11	TRBV11-2	TRBJ2-5	ASSLEAGETQY
15	TRBV28	TRBJ2-2	ASSLWRRDANTGELF
12	TRBV6-5	TRBJ1-1	ASSINRENTEAF
14	TRBV9	TRBJ2-3	ASSVGTSGVQNTQY
14	TRBV5-1	TRBJ1-1	ASSRRSQNVGTEAF
11	TRBV6-5	TRBJ2-7	ASSINRGYEQY
14	TRBV5-6	TRBJ2-3	ASSIGLAGGSDTQY
9	TRBV6-5	TRBJ2-7	ASSYEDEQY
11	TRBV12-3/TRBV12-4	TRBJ1-1	ASTLHPDSQAF
12	TRBV19	TRBJ1-2	ASSHMVGSYGYT
12	TRBV2	TRBJ2-3	ASIQDRGTDTQY
12	TRBV5-4	TRBJ2-7	ASSLFGDSREQY
13	TRBV3-1/TRBV3-2	TRBJ2-7	ASSQAPGSTYEQY
13	TRBV10-3	TRBJ1-2	AISEVGRGAYGYT
12	TRBV11-2	TRBJ2-1	ASSLVSSYNEQF
14	TRBV6-1	TRBJ1-6	ASSVPYRVHGSPLH
13	TRBV6-5	TRBJ1-3	ASRRGTGAGNTIY
14	TRBV19	TRBJ2-3	ASSGRLAGDTDTQY
11	TRBV19	TRBJ2-7	ASSRDRAYEQY
18	TRBV2	TRBJ1-2	ASPSPLGGTGGESNYGYT
13	TRBV9	TRBJ1-2	ASSPSPLSSSRYT
16	TRBV6-4	TRBJ1-5	ASKLGHGSDRSNQPQH
12	TRBV27	TRBJ1-1	ASSLRASGTEAF
11	TRBV15	TRBJ2-3	ATSRDNSDTQY
11	TRBV18	TRBJ1-5	ASSPLQNQPQH
11	TRBV27	TRBJ1-3	ASSLLQGNTIY
12	TRBV2	TRBJ2-5	ASSRLTPSETQY
11	TRBV27	TRBJ1-2	ASSVRGIHGYT